Listed below are T cell receptor beta chains from one sample, sequenced in a study of Graves' ophthalmopathy and Graves' hyperthyroidism. TCRdb re-analysed the multiplex PCR reads in MiXCR, keeping a single row per CDR3 protein. The sample holds some 390,000 distinct CDR3 sequences; 15% to 20% are singletons and the top ten take about 1.6%. Sequencing input: peripheral blood. Every receptor here comes from a woman aged 18-29 years with Graves' ophthalmopathy. Each CDR3 is given with its conserved first and last residue. The D gene is left open where the match is weak. Clone sizes are given selectively: once, few, many, or a class where the clone is expanded.

V gene: TRBV28; D gene: TRBD1; clone size: NA; J gene: TRBJ2-7; CDR3 protein: CASSPQGKQYF; CDR3 DNA: TGTGCCAGCAGTCCACAGGGGAAGCAGTACTTC
V gene: TRBV28; D gene: NA; clone size: many; J gene: TRBJ2-7; CDR3 protein: CASSNPQRSSYEQYF; CDR3 DNA: TGTGCCAGCAGCAACCCTCAAAGGAGCTCCTACGAGCAGTACTTC
V gene: TRBV30; D gene: NA; clone size: many; J gene: TRBJ2-2; CDR3 protein: CAWSVRGYGELFF; CDR3 DNA: TGTGCCTGGAGTGTACGGGGGTACGGGGAGCTGTTTTTT
V gene: TRBV7-9; D gene: NA; clone size: NA; J gene: TRBJ2-4; CDR3 protein: CASSLGAGPGNIQYF; CDR3 DNA: TGTGCCAGCAGCTTAGGGGCCGGACCCGGGAACATTCAGTACTTC
V gene: TRBV29-1; D gene: TRBD1; clone size: few; J gene: TRBJ2-7; CDR3 protein: CSVVVATGGHHYEQYF; CDR3 DNA: TGCAGCGTTGTCGTCGCGACAGGGGGCCATCACTACGAGCAGTACTTC
V gene: TRBV20-1; D gene: NA; clone size: many; J gene: TRBJ2-5; CDR3 protein: CSARTAPQETQYF; CDR3 DNA: TGCAGTGCTAGAACAGCGCCGCAAGAGACCCAGTACTTC
V gene: TRBV11-2; D gene: NA; clone size: many; J gene: TRBJ1-5; CDR3 protein: CASSTDRNNQPQHF; CDR3 DNA: TGTGCCAGCAGCACCGACAGGAACAATCAGCCCCAGCATTTT
V gene: TRBV10-2; D gene: NA; clone size: many; J gene: TRBJ2-7; CDR3 protein: CASTPLGRHYEQYF; CDR3 DNA: TGCGCCAGCACCCCCTTAGGGAGGCACTACGAGCAGTACTTC
V gene: TRBV28; D gene: NA; clone size: many; J gene: TRBJ2-7; CDR3 protein: CASSLDTRKQYF; CDR3 DNA: TGTGCCAGCAGTTTAGACACGCGCAAGCAGTACTTC
V gene: TRBV6-1; D gene: NA; clone size: many; J gene: TRBJ2-7; CDR3 protein: CASSPDPSPYEQYF; CDR3 DNA: TGTGCCAGCAGTCCCGATCCTAGTCCCTACGAGCAGTACTTC
V gene: TRBV6-2/TRBV6-3; D gene: NA; clone size: NA; J gene: TRBJ1-1; CDR3 protein: CASTPAGTYTEAFF; CDR3 DNA: TGTGCCAGCACTCCGGCCGGGACGTATACTGAAGCTTTCTTT
V gene: TRBV6-5; D gene: TRBD1; clone size: NA; J gene: TRBJ2-2; CDR3 protein: CASSYQDRPGELFF; CDR3 DNA: TGTGCCAGCAGTTACCAGGACAGGCCCGGGGAGCTGTTTTTT
V gene: TRBV28; D gene: TRBD1; clone size: NA; J gene: TRBJ2-6; CDR3 protein: CASSFEQGAGSGANVLTF; CDR3 DNA: TGTGCCAGCAGTTTCGAACAGGGGGCTGGTAGTGGGGCCAACGTCCTGACTTTC
V gene: TRBV6-2/TRBV6-3; D gene: TRBD1; clone size: many; J gene: TRBJ2-4; CDR3 protein: CASSSPTQGASKNIQYF; CDR3 DNA: TGTGCCAGCAGTTCCCCTACACAGGGGGCTTCCAAAAACATTCAGTACTTC
V gene: TRBV10-3; D gene: NA; clone size: many; J gene: TRBJ1-1; CDR3 protein: CAISTGMEVNTEAFF; CDR3 DNA: TGTGCCATCAGTACGGGAATGGAAGTTAACACTGAAGCTTTCTTT
V gene: TRBV6-1; D gene: TRBD1; clone size: many; J gene: TRBJ2-6; CDR3 protein: CASSDNRGSSGANVLTF; CDR3 DNA: TGTGCCAGCAGTGATAACAGGGGATCATCTGGGGCCAACGTCCTGACTTTC
V gene: TRBV12-3/TRBV12-4; D gene: NA; clone size: few; J gene: TRBJ1-2; CDR3 protein: CASRQGTYGYTF; CDR3 DNA: TGTGCCAGCAGGCAAGGGACCTATGGCTACACCTTC
V gene: TRBV6-5; D gene: TRBD1; clone size: many; J gene: TRBJ2-7; CDR3 protein: CASTLFGTGLSYEQYF; CDR3 DNA: TGTGCCAGTACTCTCTTTGGGACAGGGCTTTCCTACGAGCAGTACTTC
V gene: TRBV12-3/TRBV12-4; D gene: NA; clone size: NA; J gene: TRBJ1-2; CDR3 protein: CATWTRGTYGYTF; CDR3 DNA: TGTGCCACCTGGACCAGGGGTACCTATGGCTACACCTTC
V gene: TRBV7-2; D gene: TRBD1; clone size: NA; J gene: TRBJ2-7; CDR3 protein: CASSFPGQGAEEQYF; CDR3 DNA: TGTGCCAGCAGCTTTCCGGGACAGGGGGCGGAGGAGCAGTACTTC
V gene: TRBV9; D gene: NA; clone size: NA; J gene: TRBJ2-2; CDR3 protein: CASSPPPAANPTGELFF; CDR3 DNA: TGTGCCAGCAGCCCCCCCCCAGCGGCCAATCCCACCGGGGAGCTGTTTTTT
V gene: TRBV20-1; D gene: NA; clone size: NA; J gene: TRBJ1-2; CDR3 protein: CSATAANYGYTF; CDR3 DNA: TGCAGTGCAACAGCTGCTAACTATGGCTACACCTTC
V gene: TRBV20-1; D gene: NA; clone size: many; J gene: TRBJ2-2; CDR3 protein: CSARDPRGRASTGELFF; CDR3 DNA: TGCAGTGCTAGAGATCCCCGTGGTAGAGCCAGCACCGGGGAGCTGTTTTTT
V gene: TRBV6-1; D gene: NA; clone size: many; J gene: TRBJ1-5; CDR3 protein: CASRKQGRNQPQHF; CDR3 DNA: TGTGCCAGCAGGAAGCAGGGCCGCAATCAGCCCCAGCATTTT
V gene: TRBV20-1; D gene: NA; clone size: many; J gene: TRBJ1-6; CDR3 protein: CSARAFGALYNSPLHF; CDR3 DNA: TGCAGTGCTAGAGCTTTCGGAGCCCTCTATAATTCACCCCTCCACTTT
V gene: TRBV29-1; D gene: NA; clone size: many; J gene: TRBJ2-5; CDR3 protein: CSVEYREETQYF; CDR3 DNA: TGCAGCGTTGAATACAGAGAAGAGACCCAGTACTTC
V gene: TRBV30; D gene: NA; clone size: many; J gene: TRBJ2-7; CDR3 protein: CAWSPGHGEQYF; CDR3 DNA: TGTGCCTGGAGTCCGGGACATGGCGAGCAGTACTTC
V gene: TRBV11-2; D gene: NA; clone size: NA; J gene: TRBJ1-1; CDR3 protein: CASSFKGAGSEAFF; CDR3 DNA: TGTGCCAGCAGCTTCAAGGGAGCCGGGTCTGAAGCTTTCTTT
V gene: TRBV19; D gene: TRBD1; clone size: many; J gene: TRBJ1-5; CDR3 protein: CASSILGTGGTQPQHF; CDR3 DNA: TGTGCCAGTAGTATCCTCGGGACAGGGGGTACGCAGCCCCAGCATTTT
V gene: TRBV6-2/TRBV6-3; D gene: NA; clone size: many; J gene: TRBJ2-7; CDR3 protein: CASSYSEGAKSSGSYEQYF; CDR3 DNA: TGTGCCAGCAGTTACTCTGAGGGGGCTAAGTCTAGCGGCAGCTACGAGCAGTACTTC
V gene: TRBV6-1; D gene: NA; clone size: NA; J gene: TRBJ1-2; CDR3 protein: CASSEGTVANYGYTF; CDR3 DNA: TGTGCCAGCAGTGAGGGTACAGTAGCTAACTATGGCTACACCTTC
V gene: TRBV6-1; D gene: TRBD2; clone size: many; J gene: TRBJ2-7; CDR3 protein: CASSARTRYEQYF; CDR3 DNA: TGTGCCAGCAGTGCCCGGACTAGGTACGAGCAGTACTTC
V gene: TRBV7-8; D gene: TRBD2; clone size: many; J gene: TRBJ2-3; CDR3 protein: CASSPHRGVAGGDTQYF; CDR3 DNA: TGTGCCAGCAGCCCCCACCGAGGAGTAGCGGGGGGAGATACGCAGTATTTT
V gene: TRBV28; D gene: NA; clone size: NA; J gene: TRBJ2-7; CDR3 protein: CASSWGGGTAYEQYF; CDR3 DNA: TGTGCCAGCAGTTGGGGAGGGGGCACAGCCTACGAGCAGTACTTC
V gene: TRBV15; D gene: NA; clone size: many; J gene: TRBJ2-5; CDR3 protein: CATSRVVRQETQYF; CDR3 DNA: TGTGCCACCAGCAGAGTGGTACGCCAAGAGACCCAGTACTTC
V gene: TRBV7-2; D gene: TRBD1; clone size: many; J gene: TRBJ1-6; CDR3 protein: CASSPGQGRTSPLHF; CDR3 DNA: TGTGCCAGCAGCCCGGGACAGGGGCGAACCTCACCCCTCCACTTT
V gene: TRBV27; D gene: TRBD1; clone size: many; J gene: TRBJ2-7; CDR3 protein: CASSFRRPGQGHEQCF; CDR3 DNA: TGTGCCAGCAGTTTTCGAAGACCGGGACAGGGCCACGAGCAGTGCTTC
V gene: TRBV11-2; D gene: NA; clone size: many; J gene: TRBJ2-4; CDR3 protein: CASSYLKGGTYF; CDR3 DNA: TGTGCCAGCAGTTACCTCAAGGGGGGCACGTACTTC
V gene: TRBV20-1; D gene: TRBD1; clone size: many; J gene: TRBJ2-7; CDR3 protein: CSARRTGTYEQYF; CDR3 DNA: TGCAGTGCTAGAAGGACAGGGACATACGAGCAGTACTTC
V gene: TRBV7-8; D gene: NA; clone size: NA; J gene: TRBJ1-2; CDR3 protein: CASSASRTAHGYTF; CDR3 DNA: TGTGCCAGCAGCGCCTCTCGGACAGCTCATGGCTACACCTTC
V gene: TRBV19; D gene: NA; clone size: NA; J gene: TRBJ1-1; CDR3 protein: CASSRDRLMNTEAFF; CDR3 DNA: TGTGCCAGTAGTAGAGACAGGCTTATGAACACTGAAGCTTTCTTT
V gene: TRBV10-3; D gene: NA; clone size: NA; J gene: TRBJ1-2; CDR3 protein: CAILRQRPYGAYGYTF; CDR3 DNA: TGTGCCATCCTCCGACAGAGACCCTATGGGGCCTATGGCTACACCTTC
V gene: TRBV2; D gene: NA; clone size: once; J gene: TRBJ1-5; CDR3 protein: CASSDASSNQPQHF; CDR3 DNA: TGTGCCAGCAGCGACGCCTCAAGCAATCAGCCCCAGCATTTT
V gene: TRBV15; D gene: NA; clone size: many; J gene: TRBJ1-5; CDR3 protein: CATSRDGTRSLNQPQHF; CDR3 DNA: TGTGCCACCAGCAGAGATGGAACCAGGTCCCTCAATCAGCCCCAGCATTTT
V gene: TRBV12-3/TRBV12-4; D gene: NA; clone size: many; J gene: TRBJ2-5; CDR3 protein: CASTPGGEETQYF; CDR3 DNA: TGTGCCAGCACCCCCGGAGGGGAAGAGACCCAGTACTTC
V gene: TRBV28; D gene: NA; clone size: many; J gene: TRBJ1-1; CDR3 protein: CASRGDGPGTEAFF; CDR3 DNA: TGTGCCAGCAGGGGGGACGGCCCTGGGACTGAAGCTTTCTTT
V gene: TRBV28; D gene: TRBD1; clone size: many; J gene: TRBJ1-2; CDR3 protein: CASSSPARGQDYGYTF; CDR3 DNA: TGTGCCAGCAGTTCGCCCGCCAGGGGGCAAGACTATGGCTACACCTTC
V gene: TRBV7-8; D gene: NA; clone size: many; J gene: TRBJ2-7; CDR3 protein: CASSKEDTYEQYF; CDR3 DNA: TGTGCCAGCAGCAAAGAGGACACCTACGAGCAGTACTTC
V gene: TRBV28; D gene: TRBD1; clone size: many; J gene: TRBJ2-2; CDR3 protein: CASSLTETGITGELFF; CDR3 DNA: TGTGCCAGCAGTTTAACGGAGACAGGGATAACCGGGGAGCTGTTTTTT
V gene: TRBV6-2/TRBV6-3; D gene: NA; clone size: many; J gene: TRBJ1-1; CDR3 protein: CASQNGGAVNTEAFF; CDR3 DNA: TGTGCCAGTCAAAATGGGGGGGCTGTGAACACTGAAGCTTTCTTT
V gene: TRBV7-2; D gene: NA; clone size: many; J gene: TRBJ1-5; CDR3 protein: CASSTREDQPQHF; CDR3 DNA: TGTGCCAGCAGCACACGGGAGGACCAGCCCCAGCATTTT
V gene: TRBV30; D gene: NA; clone size: many; J gene: TRBJ1-1; CDR3 protein: CAWSVPAGPNTEAFF; CDR3 DNA: TGTGCCTGGAGTGTCCCAGCGGGACCGAACACTGAAGCTTTCTTT
V gene: TRBV20-1; D gene: TRBD2; clone size: many; J gene: TRBJ2-5; CDR3 protein: CSAYGTSDQETQYF; CDR3 DNA: TGCAGTGCTTACGGGACTAGCGACCAAGAGACCCAGTACTTC
V gene: TRBV12-3/TRBV12-4; D gene: NA; clone size: many; J gene: TRBJ1-2; CDR3 protein: CASSATLWGCTF; CDR3 DNA: TGTGCCAGCAGCGCCACACTTTGGGGCTGCACCTTC